What follows is one TCR beta chain and its context. Profiled with immunoSEQ multiplex PCR; TCRdb holds only in-frame clones, not every one. The data show 90,000 to 110,000 clones, less than 90% seen once. This sample is part of a study of blood T cell repertoires in COVID-19. Across the study: Samples taken during acute and convalescent COVID-19 were collected in the United States, Italy and Spain.

The CDR3 spans 13 residues. CDR1 SGHTA and CDR2 FQGNSA come from the germline V gene. With V trimmed by 2 bases and J by 14 bases, 7 bases remained unmatched. The sequence derives from a woman in her sixties with acute or convalescent COVID-19. What was sequenced was peripheral blood. The chain has TRBV7-2 and TRBJ1-4; 8 bases agree with TRBD1. The CDR3 DNA reads TGTGCCAGCAGCTTAATGACAGGACAGGGCCTGTTTTTT. This encodes CASSLMTGQGLFF.